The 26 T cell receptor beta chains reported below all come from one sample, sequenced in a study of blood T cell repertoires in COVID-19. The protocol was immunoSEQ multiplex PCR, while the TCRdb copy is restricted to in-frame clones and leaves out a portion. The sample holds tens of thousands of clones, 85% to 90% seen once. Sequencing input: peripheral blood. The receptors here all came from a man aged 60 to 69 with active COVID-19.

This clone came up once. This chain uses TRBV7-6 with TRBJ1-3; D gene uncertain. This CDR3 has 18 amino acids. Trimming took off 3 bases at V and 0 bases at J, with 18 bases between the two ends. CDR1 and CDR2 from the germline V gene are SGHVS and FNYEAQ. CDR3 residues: CASSLVRPGSASGNTIYF. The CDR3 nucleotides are TGTGCCAGCAGCTTGGTCCGTCCGGGTTCAGCCTCTGGAAACACCATATATTTT. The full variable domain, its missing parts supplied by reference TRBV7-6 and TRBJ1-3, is GAGVSQSPRYKVTKRGQDVALRCDPISGHVSLYWYRQALGQGPEFLTYFNYEAQQDKSGLPNDRFSAERPEGSISTLTIQRTEQRDSAMYRCASSLVRPGSASGNTIYFGEGSWLTVV.

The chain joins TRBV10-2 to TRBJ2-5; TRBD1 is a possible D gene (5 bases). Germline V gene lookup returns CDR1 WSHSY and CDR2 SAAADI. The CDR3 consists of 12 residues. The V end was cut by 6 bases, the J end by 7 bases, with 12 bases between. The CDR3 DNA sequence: TGCGCCAGCAGGGACAACGTACGGACCCAGTACTTC. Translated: CASRDNVRTQYF.

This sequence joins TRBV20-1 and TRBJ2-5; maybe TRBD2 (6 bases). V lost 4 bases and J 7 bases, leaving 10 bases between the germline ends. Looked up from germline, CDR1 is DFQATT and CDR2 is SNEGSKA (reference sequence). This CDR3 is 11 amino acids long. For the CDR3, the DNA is TGCAGTGCTACCCTGGGGGGGACCCAGTACTTC. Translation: CSATLGGTQYF.

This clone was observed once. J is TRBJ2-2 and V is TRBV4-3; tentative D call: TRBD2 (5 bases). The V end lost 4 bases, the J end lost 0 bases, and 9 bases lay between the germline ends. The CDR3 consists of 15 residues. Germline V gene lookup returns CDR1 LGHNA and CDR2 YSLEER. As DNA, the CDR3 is TGCGCCAGCAGCCCGTACGGGGCGAACACCGGGGAGCTGTTTTTT. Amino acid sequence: CASSPYGANTGELFF.

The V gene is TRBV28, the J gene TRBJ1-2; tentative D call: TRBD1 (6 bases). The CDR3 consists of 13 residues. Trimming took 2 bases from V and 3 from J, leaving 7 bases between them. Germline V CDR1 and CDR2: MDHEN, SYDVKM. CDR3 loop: CASSLQGYYGYTF. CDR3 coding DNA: TGTGCCAGCAGTTTACAGGGGTACTATGGCTACACCTTC.

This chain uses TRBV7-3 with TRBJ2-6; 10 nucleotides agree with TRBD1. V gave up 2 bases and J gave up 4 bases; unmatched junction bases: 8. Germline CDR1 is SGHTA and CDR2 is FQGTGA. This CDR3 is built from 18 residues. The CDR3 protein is CASSLPGTGAAGANVLTF. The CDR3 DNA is TGTGCCAGCAGCTTACCCGGGACAGGGGCGGCGGGGGCCAACGTCCTGACTTTC.

The CDR3 region has the DNA TGTGCCAGCAGTTTAGGGGAGGACGTACTCTATGGCTACACCTTC. Its protein product is CASSLGEDVLYGYTF. This chain links TRBV28 with TRBJ1-2, with D unclear. Trimming took 2 bases from V and 4 from J, leaving 14 bases between them. This CDR3 is built from 15 residues. Germline V gene sequence: CDR1 MDHEN, CDR2 SYDVKM.

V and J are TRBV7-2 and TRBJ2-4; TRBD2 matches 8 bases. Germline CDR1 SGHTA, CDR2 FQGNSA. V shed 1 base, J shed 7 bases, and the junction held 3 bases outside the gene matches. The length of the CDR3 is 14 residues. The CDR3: CASSLGAGDNIQYF. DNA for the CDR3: TGTGCCAGCAGCTTAGGAGCGGGGGACAACATTCAGTACTTC. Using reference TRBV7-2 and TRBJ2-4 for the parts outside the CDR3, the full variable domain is GAGVSQSPSNKVTEKGKDVELRCDPISGHTALYWYRQSLGQGLEFLIYFQGNSAPDKSGLPSDRFSAERTGGSVSTLTIQRTQQEDSAVYLCASSLGAGDNIQYFGAGTRLSVL.

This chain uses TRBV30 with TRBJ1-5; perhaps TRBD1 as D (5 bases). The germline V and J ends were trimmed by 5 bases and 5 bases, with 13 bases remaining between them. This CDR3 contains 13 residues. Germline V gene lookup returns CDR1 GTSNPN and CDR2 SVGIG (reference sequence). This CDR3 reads CAWAGGQHQPQHF. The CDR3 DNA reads TGTGCCTGGGCGGGGGGTCAGCATCAGCCCCAGCATTTT.

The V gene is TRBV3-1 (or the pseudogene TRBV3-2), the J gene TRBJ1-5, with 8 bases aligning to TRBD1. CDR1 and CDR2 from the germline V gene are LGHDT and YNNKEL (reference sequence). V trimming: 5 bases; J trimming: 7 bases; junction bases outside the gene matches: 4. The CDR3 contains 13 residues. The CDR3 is CASSKTGGQPQHF. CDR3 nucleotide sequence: TGTGCCAGCAGCAAAACAGGGGGGCAGCCCCAGCATTTT.

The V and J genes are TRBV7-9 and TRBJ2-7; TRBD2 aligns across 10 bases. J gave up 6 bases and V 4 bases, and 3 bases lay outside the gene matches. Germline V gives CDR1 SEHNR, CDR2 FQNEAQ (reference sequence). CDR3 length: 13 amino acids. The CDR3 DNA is TGTGCCAGCAGCTCACGACTAGCGGGCGAGCAGTACTTC. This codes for CASSSRLAGEQYF.

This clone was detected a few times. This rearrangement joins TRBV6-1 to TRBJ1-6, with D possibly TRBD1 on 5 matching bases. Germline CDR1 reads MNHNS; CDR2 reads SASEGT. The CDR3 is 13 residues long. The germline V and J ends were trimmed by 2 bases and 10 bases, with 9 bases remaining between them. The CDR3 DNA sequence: TGTGCCAGCAGTGAACAGGGATCCTCACCCCTCCACTTT. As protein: CASSEQGSSPLHF.

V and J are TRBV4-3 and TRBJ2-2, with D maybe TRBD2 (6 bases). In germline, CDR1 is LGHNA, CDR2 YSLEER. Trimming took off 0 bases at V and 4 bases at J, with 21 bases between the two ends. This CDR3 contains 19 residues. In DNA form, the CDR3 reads TGCGCCAGCAGCCAAGAACCCGCCCAGAGACTAGGCAGCACCGGGGAGCTGTTTTTT. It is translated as CASSQEPAQRLGSTGELFF.

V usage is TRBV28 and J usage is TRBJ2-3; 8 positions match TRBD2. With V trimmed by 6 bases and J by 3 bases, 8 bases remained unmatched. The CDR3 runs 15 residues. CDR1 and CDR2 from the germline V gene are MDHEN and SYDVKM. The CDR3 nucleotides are TGTGCCAGCAGCGGGGGGGCACAGGGTACAGATACGCAGTATTTT. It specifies CASSGGAQGTDTQYF.

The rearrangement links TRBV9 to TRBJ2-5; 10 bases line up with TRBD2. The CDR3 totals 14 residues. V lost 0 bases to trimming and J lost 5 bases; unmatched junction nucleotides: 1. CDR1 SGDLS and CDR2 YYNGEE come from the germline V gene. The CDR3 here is CASSVGTSGETQYF. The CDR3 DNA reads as TGTGCCAGCAGCGTAGGGACTAGCGGTGAGACCCAGTACTTC.

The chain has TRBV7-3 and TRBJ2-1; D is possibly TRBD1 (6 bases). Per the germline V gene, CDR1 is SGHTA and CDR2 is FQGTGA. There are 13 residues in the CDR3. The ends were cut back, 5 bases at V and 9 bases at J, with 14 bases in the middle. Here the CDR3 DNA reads TGTGCCAGCAGCCCTAAGGTAGGGGGTGAGCAGTTCTTC. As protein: CASSPKVGGEQFF.

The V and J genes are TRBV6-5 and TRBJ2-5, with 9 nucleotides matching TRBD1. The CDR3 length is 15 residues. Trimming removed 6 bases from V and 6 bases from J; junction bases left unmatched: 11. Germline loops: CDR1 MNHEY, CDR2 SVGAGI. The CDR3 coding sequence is TGTGCCAGCAGGACAGGGGGGGAGAGTACGAAGACCCAGTACTTC. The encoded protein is CASRTGGESTKTQYF.

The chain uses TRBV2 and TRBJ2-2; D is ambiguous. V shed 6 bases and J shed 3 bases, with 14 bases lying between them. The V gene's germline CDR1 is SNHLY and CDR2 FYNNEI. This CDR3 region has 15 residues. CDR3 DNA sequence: TGTGCCAGCAGGGTAGACGTTCGGGACACCGGGGAGCTGTTTTTT. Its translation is CASRVDVRDTGELFF.

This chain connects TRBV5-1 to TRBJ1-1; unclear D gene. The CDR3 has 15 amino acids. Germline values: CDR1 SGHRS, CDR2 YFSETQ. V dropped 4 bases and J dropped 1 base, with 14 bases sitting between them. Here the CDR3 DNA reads TGCGCCAGCAGCCTCCGCCCGACTGCGAACACTGAAGCTTTCTTT. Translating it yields CASSLRPTANTEAFF.

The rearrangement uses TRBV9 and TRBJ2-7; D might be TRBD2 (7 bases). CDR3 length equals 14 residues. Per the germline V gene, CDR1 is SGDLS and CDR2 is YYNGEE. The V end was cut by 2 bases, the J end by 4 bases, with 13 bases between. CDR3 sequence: CASSVAGAGYEQYF. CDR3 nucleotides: TGTGCCAGCAGCGTCGCGGGGGCCGGGTACGAGCAGTACTTC.

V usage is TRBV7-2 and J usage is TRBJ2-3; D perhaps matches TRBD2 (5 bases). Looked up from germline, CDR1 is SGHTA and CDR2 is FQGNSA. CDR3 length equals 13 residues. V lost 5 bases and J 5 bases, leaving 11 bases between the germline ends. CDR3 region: CASSPEVGDTQYF. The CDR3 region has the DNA TGTGCCAGCAGCCCGGAGGTAGGAGATACGCAGTATTTT.

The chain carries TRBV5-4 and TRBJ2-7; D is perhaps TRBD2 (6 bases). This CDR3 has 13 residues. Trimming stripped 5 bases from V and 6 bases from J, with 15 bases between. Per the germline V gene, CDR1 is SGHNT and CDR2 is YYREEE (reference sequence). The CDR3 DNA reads TGTGCCAGCAGAGGGGCGGGGTTGAGCGAGCAGTACTTC. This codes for CASRGAGLSEQYF.

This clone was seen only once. CDR3: CASSSGGRPTNEKLFF. CDR3 bases: TGTGCCAGCAGCTCCGGGGGGCGTCCAACTAATGAAAAACTGTTTTTT. This chain links TRBV5-4 with TRBJ1-4; possible D gene TRBD1, 6 bases. V was shortened by 3 bases and J by 0 bases, with 12 bases between the two germline ends. The CDR3 runs to 16 residues. CDR1 and CDR2 (germline): SGHNT, YYREEE (reference sequence).

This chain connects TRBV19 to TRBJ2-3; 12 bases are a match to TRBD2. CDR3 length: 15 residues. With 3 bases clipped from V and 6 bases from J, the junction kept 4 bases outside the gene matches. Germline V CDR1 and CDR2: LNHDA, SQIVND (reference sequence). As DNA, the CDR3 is TGTGCCAGTAGTATGGTGCTAGCGGGGGGGGATACGCAGTATTTT. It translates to CASSMVLAGGDTQYF.

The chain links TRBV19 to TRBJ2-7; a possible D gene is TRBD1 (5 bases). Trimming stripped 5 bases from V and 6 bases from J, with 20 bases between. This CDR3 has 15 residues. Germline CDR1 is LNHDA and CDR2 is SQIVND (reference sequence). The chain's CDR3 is CASSGLPGQGFEQYF. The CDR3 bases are TGTGCCAGTAGTGGCCTCCCCGGGCAGGGTTTCGAGCAGTACTTC.

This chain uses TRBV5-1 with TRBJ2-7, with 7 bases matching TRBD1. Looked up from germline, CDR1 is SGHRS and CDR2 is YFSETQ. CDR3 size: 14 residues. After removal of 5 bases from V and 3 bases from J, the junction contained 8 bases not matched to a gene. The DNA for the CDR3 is TGCGCCAGCAGACAGGGGTATTTCGACTACGAGCAGTACTTC. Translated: CASRQGYFDYEQYF.